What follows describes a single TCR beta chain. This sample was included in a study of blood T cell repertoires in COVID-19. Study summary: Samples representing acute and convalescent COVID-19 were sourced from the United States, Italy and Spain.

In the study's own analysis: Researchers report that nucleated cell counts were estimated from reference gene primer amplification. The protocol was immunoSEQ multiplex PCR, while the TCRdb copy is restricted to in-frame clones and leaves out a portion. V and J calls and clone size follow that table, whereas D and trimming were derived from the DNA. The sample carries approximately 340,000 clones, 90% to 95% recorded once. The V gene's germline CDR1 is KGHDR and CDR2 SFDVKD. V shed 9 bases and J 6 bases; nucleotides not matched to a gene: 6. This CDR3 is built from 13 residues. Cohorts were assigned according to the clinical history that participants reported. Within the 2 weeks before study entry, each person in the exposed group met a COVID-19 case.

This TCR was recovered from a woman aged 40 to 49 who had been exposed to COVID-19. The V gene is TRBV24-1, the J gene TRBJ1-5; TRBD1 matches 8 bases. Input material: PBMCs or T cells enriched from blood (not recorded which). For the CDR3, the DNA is TGTGCCACCGCAGGGGGCGGAGGTCAGCCCCAGCATTTT. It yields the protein CATAGGGGQPQHF.